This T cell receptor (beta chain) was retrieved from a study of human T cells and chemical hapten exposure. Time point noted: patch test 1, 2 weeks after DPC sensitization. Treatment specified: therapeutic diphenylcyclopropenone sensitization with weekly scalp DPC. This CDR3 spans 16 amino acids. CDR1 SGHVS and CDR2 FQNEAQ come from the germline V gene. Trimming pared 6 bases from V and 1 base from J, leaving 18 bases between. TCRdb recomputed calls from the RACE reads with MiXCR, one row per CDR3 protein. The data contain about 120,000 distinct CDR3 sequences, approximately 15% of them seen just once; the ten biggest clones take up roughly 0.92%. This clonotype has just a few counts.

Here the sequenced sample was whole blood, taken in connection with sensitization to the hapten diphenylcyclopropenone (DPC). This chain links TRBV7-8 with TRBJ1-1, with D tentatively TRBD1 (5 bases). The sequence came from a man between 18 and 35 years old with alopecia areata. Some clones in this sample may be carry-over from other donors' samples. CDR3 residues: CASSPRVPGRNTEAFF. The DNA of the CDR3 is TGTGCCAGCAGTCCCAGGGTCCCAGGGAGGAACACTGAAGCTTTCTTT.